A selection of T cell receptor beta chains follows, all from one sample in a study of blood T cell repertoires in COVID-19. Produced via immunoSEQ multiplex PCR; TCRdb's table is partial and in-frame only. The data show 50,000 to 55,000 clones, around nine tenths seen once. The sample comprised peripheral blood. These TCRs come from a man aged 45-60 years with acute or convalescent COVID-19. CDR3s include the opening cysteine and the closing phenylalanine or tryptophan. A D gene is named only where the DNA matches it firmly. Clone size is stated in some rows and not others, as once, few, many or a class when expanded.

>NA|NA|TRBJ2-1|15|TRBV18
CASSPKTGQGNEQFF
TGTGCCAGCTCACCAAAGACGGGACAAGGGAATGAGCAGTTCTTC
>once|NA|TRBJ2-7|14|TRBV28
CASTVTNLDYEQYF
TGTGCCAGCACCGTAACCAATCTAGATTACGAGCAGTACTTC
>few|TRBD1|TRBJ1-1|13|TRBV30
CAWRQGVNTEAFF
TGTGCCTGGAGACAGGGGGTGAACACTGAAGCTTTCTTT
>NA|NA|TRBJ1-5|17|TRBV19
CASSIEGGRNSNQPQHF
TGTGCCAGTAGTATAGAGGGGGGGCGGAATAGCAATCAGCCCCAGCATTTT
>once|TRBD1|TRBJ2-2|15|TRBV5-1
CASSLDTTGAGELFF
TGCGCCAGCAGCTTGGATACTACAGGGGCCGGGGAGCTGTTTTTT
>NA|NA|TRBJ2-5|14|TRBV3-1/TRBV3-2
CASSQDGGLETQYF
TGTGCCAGCAGCCAAGACGGGGGGCTCGAGACCCAGTACTTC
>NA|TRBD1|TRBJ2-7|13|TRBV7-9
CASSLSLTDRVDF
TGTGCCAGCAGCTTATCGCTTACGGACAGGGTGGACTTC
>NA|TRBD2|TRBJ2-3|15|TRBV5-4
CASSLERGGADTQYF
TGTGCCAGCAGCTTGGAGAGGGGAGGGGCAGATACGCAGTATTTT
>NA|NA|TRBJ1-1|11|TRBV6-5
CASGRNTEAFF
TGTGCCAGCGGCCGGAACACTGAAGCTTTCTTT
>NA|TRBD1|TRBJ2-7|11|TRBV20-1
CSARDSYEQYF
TGCAGTGCTCGGGACAGCTACGAGCAGTACTTC
>NA|NA|TRBJ1-2|15|TRBV5-1
CASSTTVAGNGRHTF
TGCGCCAGCAGCACCACCGTAGCGGGTAATGGGCGGCACACCTTC
>once|NA|TRBJ2-3|13|TRBV9
CASSSIQGDTQYF
TGTGCCAGCAGCTCTATACAGGGAGATACGCAGTATTTT
>NA|NA|TRBJ2-7|16|TRBV28
CASSLSQRQGGDEQYF
TGTGCCAGCAGTTTATCTCAGAGGCAGGGTGGCGACGAGCAGTACTTC
>NA|NA|TRBJ2-5|12|TRBV27
CASSLRGETQYF
TGTGCCAGCAGTCTAAGGGGAGAGACCCAGTACTTC
>NA|TRBD1|TRBJ1-5|17|TRBV30
CAWSRDRAYSSNQPQHF
TGTGCCTGGAGTAGGGACAGGGCCTATTCTAGCAATCAGCCCCAGCATTTT
>once|TRBD1|TRBJ1-2|15|TRBV25-1
CASSDPRDSYYGYTF
TGTGCCAGCAGTGACCCGCGGGACAGCTACTATGGCTACACCTTC
>once|TRBD1|TRBJ2-5|15|TRBV19
CASSIKGTAQETQYF
TGTGCCAGTAGTATAAAAGGGACAGCCCAAGAGACCCAGTACTTC
>NA|NA|TRBJ2-3|16|TRBV5-1
CASSLGAGALTDTQYF
TGCGCCAGCAGCTTGGGGGCGGGGGCACTCACAGATACGCAGTATTTT
>once|NA|TRBJ2-3|16|TRBV3-1/TRBV3-2
CASSQDPSSSTDTQYF
TGTGCCAGCAGCCAAGATCCATCTAGTTCGACAGATACGCAGTATTTT
>NA|TRBD1|TRBJ1-4|17|TRBV5-1
CASSVGPTGGATEKLFF
TGCGCCAGCAGCGTCGGGCCGACAGGGGGCGCGACTGAAAAACTGTTTTTT
>few|TRBD2|TRBJ2-3|18|TRBV10-3
CAISAGLAGGPSTDTQYF
TGTGCCATCAGTGCTGGACTAGCGGGGGGACCTAGCACAGATACGCAGTATTTT
>NA|NA|TRBJ1-6|18|TRBV18
CASSPQPPGSSYNSPLHF
TGTGCCAGCTCACCGCAACCTCCCGGGAGCTCCTATAATTCACCCCTCCACTTT
>NA|TRBD1|TRBJ2-1|15|TRBV18
CASSSGTGLYNEQFF
TGTGCCAGCTCATCCGGGACAGGACTGTACAATGAGCAGTTCTTC
>NA|NA|TRBJ2-7|16|TRBV6-1
CASSDSPGSLGYEQYF
TGTGCCAGCAGTGATTCCCCCGGGTCATTGGGCTACGAGCAGTACTTC
>NA|NA|TRBJ1-5|15|TRBV7-9
CASSSSGGYNQPQHF
TGTGCCAGCAGCTCCTCCGGGGGGTATAATCAGCCCCAGCATTTT